This entry lists 13 T cell receptor beta chains sequenced from one sample in a study of T-cell memory formation after mild COVID-19. TCRdb called the 5' RACE reads again in MiXCR, with one record for every CDR3 protein. The profile shows hundreds of thousands of distinct CDR3 sequences, roughly 15% of them singletons. Sequencing used PBMCs or a T cell subset sorted from them (not recorded which). These receptors were taken from a young man who had mild COVID-19 (a few samples of this study predate the infection). Cell type and time point are not known.

This clonotype has just a few counts. The chain is built from TRBV20-1 and TRBJ2-7; D gene unclear. Trimming removed 1 base at V and 6 bases at J, with 10 bases between. The CDR3 sequence is 12 residues long. Germline V gene lookup returns CDR1 DFQATT and CDR2 SNEGSKA (reference sequence). The CDR3 reads CSARADRGEQYV. Written as DNA, the CDR3 is TGCAGTGCTAGAGCGGACCGAGGCGAGCAGTACGTC.

J is TRBJ2-2 and V is TRBV5-1; D is perhaps TRBD1 (5 bases). Germline-derived CDR1 and CDR2 are SGHRS and YFSETQ. This CDR3 contains 15 residues. V was cut by 3 bases and J by 5 bases, with 14 bases left in between. CDR3 loop: CASSWYAGRTGELFF. For the CDR3, the DNA is TGCGCCAGCAGCTGGTACGCAGGGCGAACCGGGGAGCTGTTTTTT.

This clonotype has more than one count but fewer than ten. This rearrangement joins TRBV20-1 to TRBJ2-7; possibly TRBD1 for D (5 bases). CDR3 length: 11 residues. Trimming removed 5 bases at V and 5 bases at J, with 10 bases between. Per germline, CDR1 DFQATT and CDR2 SNEGSKA (reference sequence). CDR3 loop: CSAAQGNEQYV. CDR3 nucleotide sequence: TGCAGTGCTGCTCAGGGTAACGAGCAGTACGTC.

The chain joins TRBV7-9 to TRBJ2-7, with TRBD2 identical over 11 bases. Germline lookup yields CDR1 SEHNR and CDR2 FQNEAQ (reference sequence). The CDR3 length is 14 residues. J lost 3 bases, V lost 3 bases, and 1 base had no gene match. The CDR3 nucleotides are TGTGCCAGCAGCTTTAGCGGGGGGGACTACGAGCAGTACGTC. Protein sequence: CASSFSGGDYEQYV.

This clonotype occurred a few times. The chain employs TRBV18 and TRBJ2-5; D could derive from TRBD1 or TRBD2 (5 bases each). The V end was cut by 2 bases, the J end by 5 bases, with 12 bases between. The CDR3 totals 14 residues. Germline V gene sequence: CDR1 KGHSH, CDR2 LQKENI. The CDR3 here is CASSPISRGETQYF. Here the CDR3 DNA reads TGTGCCAGCTCACCAATATCCCGGGGCGAGACCCAGTACTTC.

V gene TRBV20-1 combines with J gene TRBJ1-1, with D hard to call. The CDR3 consists of 14 residues. Germline CDR1 reads DFQATT; CDR2 reads SNEGSKA (reference sequence). V lost 3 bases, J lost 5 bases, and 16 bases lay in between. The CDR3 DNA is TGCAGTGCTAGGAGCATCTCGGGGAGAACTGAAGCTTTCTTT. Encoded protein: CSARSISGRTEAFF.

This clonotype has a count of ten or more. The rearrangement joins TRBV7-9 to TRBJ2-1; 7 nucleotides agree with TRBD2. The germline V gene has CDR1 SEHNR and CDR2 FQNEAQ (reference sequence). This CDR3 is built from 15 residues. V lost 3 bases to trimming and J lost 0 bases; unmatched junction nucleotides: 2. The CDR3 region is CASSLRGSSYNEQFF. CDR3 bases: TGTGCCAGCAGCTTGCGGGGGAGCTCCTACAATGAGCAGTTCTTC.

The chain joins TRBV2 to TRBJ2-5; 8 nucleotides line up with TRBD2. This CDR3 is 16 amino acids long. Germline V gives CDR1 SNHLY, CDR2 FYNNEI. V shed 4 bases, J shed 5 bases, and the junction held 12 bases outside the gene matches. CDR3 sequence: CASSARPQLAVETQYF. The CDR3 nucleotides read TGTGCCAGCAGTGCCCGACCCCAACTAGCGGTGGAGACCCAGTACTTC.

The sample holds a few counts of this clonotype. The chain carries TRBV3-1 and TRBJ2-6; D not certain. There are 16 residues in the CDR3. From germline, CDR1 is LGHDT and CDR2 YNNKEL (reference sequence). V lost 7 bases and J lost 0, with 13 bases in between. Here the CDR3 DNA reads TGTGCCAGCACCATTCGTCAGGCCTCTGGGGCCAACGTCCTGACTTTC. This sequence encodes CASTIRQASGANVLTF.

This clonotype was detected a few times. The chain uses TRBV7-9 and TRBJ2-7; possible D gene TRBD2, 5 bases. The CDR3 runs to 13 residues. V was cut by 2 bases and J by 6 bases, with 11 bases left in between. CDR1 and CDR2 from the germline V gene are SEHNR and FQNEAQ (reference sequence). The CDR3 bases are TGTGCCAGCAGCTTAAGGAGTGCGGGCGAGCAGTACTTC. Encoded protein: CASSLRSAGEQYF.

This clonotype has at least ten counts. The chain has TRBV12-3 or TRBV12-4 and TRBJ2-7; unclear D gene. The CDR3 contains 12 residues. V was trimmed by 7 bases and J by 2 bases, leaving 9 bases between them. CDR3 bases: TGTGCCAGCAAGGCGCGAACCTACGAGCAGTACTTC. Encoded protein: CASKARTYEQYF.

This clonotype has a count of ten or more. The rearrangement links TRBV7-2 to TRBJ2-1; the D gene is possibly TRBD2 (5 bases). From germline, CDR1 is SGHTA and CDR2 FQGNSA. Trimming stripped 9 bases from V and 2 bases from J, with 11 bases between. CDR3 length equals 13 residues. The DNA for the CDR3 is TGTGCCAGTCCGGGGTTAGCCTACAATGAGCAGTTCTTC. This translates into CASPGLAYNEQFF. Drawing the rest from reference TRBV7-2 and TRBJ2-1, the complete variable domain is GAGVSQSPSNKVTEKGKDVELRCDPISGHTALYWYRQSLGQGLEFLIYFQGNSAPDKSGLPSDRFSAERTGGSVSTLTIQRTQQEDSAVYLCASPGLAYNEQFFGPGTRLTVL.

The chain uses TRBV2 and TRBJ2-5, with D tentatively TRBD2 (6 bases). The CDR3 has 12 residues. The germline V and J ends were trimmed by 6 bases and 2 bases, with 7 bases remaining between them. From germline, CDR1 is SNHLY and CDR2 FYNNEI. CDR3 bases: TGTGCCAGCAGACGGGGGCAAGAGACCCAGTACTTC. Translating gives CASRRGQETQYF.